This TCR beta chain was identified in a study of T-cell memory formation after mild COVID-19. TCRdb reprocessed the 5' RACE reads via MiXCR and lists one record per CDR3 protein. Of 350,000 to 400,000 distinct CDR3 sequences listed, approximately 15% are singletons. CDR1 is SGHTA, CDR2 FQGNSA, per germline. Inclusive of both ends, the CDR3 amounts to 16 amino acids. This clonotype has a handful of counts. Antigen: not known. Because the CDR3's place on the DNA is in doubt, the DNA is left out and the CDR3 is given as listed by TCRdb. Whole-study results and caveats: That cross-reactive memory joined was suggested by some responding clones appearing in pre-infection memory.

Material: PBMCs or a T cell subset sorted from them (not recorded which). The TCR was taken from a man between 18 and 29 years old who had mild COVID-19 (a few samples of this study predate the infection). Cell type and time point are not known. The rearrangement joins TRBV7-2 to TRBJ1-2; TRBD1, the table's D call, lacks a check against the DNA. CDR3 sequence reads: CASSLVATGSDRGLTF.